This T cell receptor beta chain was retrieved from a study of OX40 agonist ivuxolimab in advanced cancers. Study-wide context: Given to patients was ivuxolimab, an agonistic anti-OX40 (CD134) antibody. Study-wide results and caveats: The mean number of expanded clones was higher in CD8+ T cells than in CD4+.

Germline loops: CDR1 LNHDA, CDR2 SQIVND (reference sequence). This CDR3 comprises 12 residues. Libraries were prepared by immunoSEQ multiplex PCR; TCRdb keeps only in-frame clonotypes and omits some of them. The repertoire holds some 70,000 clones, with over 80% as singletons. On this clone itself: Its antigen is currently unknown.

The origin of this receptor is an adult with an advanced solid tumor such as melanoma, head and neck, liver or kidney cancer. The source material was CD4+ or CD8+ T cells sorted from blood, sampled in a trial of the OX40 agonist ivuxolimab. V gene TRBV19 combines with J gene TRBJ1-3; D not resolved. CDR3 sequence: CASRGTGNTIYF. For the CDR3, the DNA is TGTGCAAGCCGCGGAACTGGAAACACCATATATTTT.